One sample yielded the 26 T cell receptor beta chains listed below, sequenced in a study of cytomegalovirus exposure and HLA in healthy donors (dated by TCRdb to 2016 to 2017). The method was the immunoSEQ multiplex PCR assay. Not all clones reach the TCRdb copy of this immuneACCESS table, which keeps in-frame sequences only. Checked studies attribute under half of the gap to unresolved V genes and leave the rest unexplained. Across this sample there are 60,000 to 75,000 clones, with roughly 96% seen only once. The ten largest account for 0.85% to 1% of the sample. The sample was PBMCs. These TCRs come from a man aged 18 to 29 in good health and CMV-seronegative.

V and J are TRBV2 and TRBJ1-4, with 11 bases that match TRBD1. The CDR3 has 15 amino acids. Germline V gene lookup returns CDR1 SNHLY and CDR2 FYNNEI. V lost 3 bases, J lost 7 bases, and 4 bases stayed unmatched. CDR3 in DNA: TGTGCCAGCAGTGATGGGACAGGGGGAATTGAAAAACTGTTTTTT. Its protein is CASSDGTGGIEKLFF.

This chain connects TRBV4-2 to TRBJ2-1, with TRBD2 matching 14 bases. This CDR3 comprises 15 residues. Germline V gene data show CDR1 as LGHNA and CDR2 as YNFKEQ. The V gene end was trimmed by 2 bases and the J gene end by 8 bases; junction bases not matched to a gene: 2. CDR3 DNA sequence: TGTGCCAGCAGCCAAAGGACTAGCGGGAGGTATGAGCAGTTCTTC. Its protein is CASSQRTSGRYEQFF.

This sequence joins TRBV29-1 and TRBJ2-5; 7 bases line up with TRBD1. V was pared by 1 base and J by 4 bases, with 9 bases of the junction left unmatched. Germline V CDR1 and CDR2: SQVTM, ANQGSEA. The CDR3 loop spans 15 amino acids. CDR3 amino acids: CSVEVVDRPRETQYF. The CDR3 DNA is TGCAGCGTTGAAGTAGTGGACAGGCCTCGAGAGACCCAGTACTTC.

The chain carries TRBV5-1 and TRBJ2-7; 7 bases are a match to TRBD1. This CDR3 has 16 residues. Germline V CDR1 and CDR2: SGHRS, YFSETQ. With 0 bases clipped from V and 1 base from J, the junction kept 7 bases outside the gene matches. For the CDR3, the DNA is TGCGCCAGCAGCTTGGCTGCTTCAGGGGGATCCTACGAGCAGTACTTC. Its protein is CASSLAASGGSYEQYF.

The chain links TRBV5-1 to TRBJ1-2; 8 nucleotides match TRBD1. This CDR3 spans 13 amino acids. CDR1 is SGHRS, CDR2 YFSETQ, per germline. J gave up 14 bases and V 4 bases, and 13 bases lay outside the gene matches. In DNA, the CDR3 is TGCGCCAGCAGCCCCCGAGACAGGGGCGGTTGGACCTTC. As protein: CASSPRDRGGWTF.

This chain connects TRBV11-2 to TRBJ2-7, with D tentatively TRBD2 (7 bases). Trimming cost V 1 base and J 4 bases, with 20 bases left between them. This CDR3 has 17 amino acids. Germline lookup yields CDR1 SGHAT and CDR2 FQNNGV. The CDR3 spells CASSLGGAGAQSYEQYF. The CDR3 nucleotides read TGTGCCAGCAGCTTAGGAGGTGCGGGGGCACAAAGTTACGAGCAGTACTTC.

The rearrangement links TRBV29-1 to TRBJ2-3; D is unclear. The CDR3 is made up of 15 amino acids. Germline CDR1 is SQVTM and CDR2 is ANQGSEA. Between the trimmed V and J ends, which lost 4 bases and 3 bases, there was a span of 17 bases. CDR3: CSVVVRQRVTDTQYF. The DNA of the CDR3 is TGCAGCGTTGTAGTCAGGCAGAGAGTTACAGATACGCAGTATTTT.

The sample holds one count of this clone. The chain links TRBV9 to TRBJ2-3; 8 bases match TRBD1. This CDR3 contains 14 residues. V shed 3 bases, J shed 6 bases, and the junction held 6 bases outside the gene matches. From germline, CDR1 is SGDLS and CDR2 YYNGEE. The CDR3, as DNA: TGTGCCAGCAGCGGTGGGACAGGAAGGGATACGCAGTATTTT. This sequence encodes CASSGGTGRDTQYF.

This chain connects TRBV4-3 to TRBJ2-5; D not certain. The end of the DNA is better explained by TRBJ2-7, so the J call may be wrong. Germline CDR1 reads LGHNA; CDR2 reads YSLEER. This CDR3 region has 14 residues. CDR3 nucleotides: TGCGCCAGCAGCCAAGAATTCCTAGCCTACGAGCAGTACTTC. Protein sequence: CASSQEFLAYEQYF.

This rearrangement joins TRBV11-2 to TRBJ2-1; D is possibly TRBD1 (5 bases). This CDR3 has 14 residues. V lost 1 base and J 10 bases, leaving 14 bases between the germline ends. Germline CDR1 SGHAT, CDR2 FQNNGV. The CDR3 bases are TGTGCCAGCAGCTTAGTGTACAGGCCCGAAGAGCAGTTCTTC. Its translation is CASSLVYRPEEQFF.

The chain employs TRBV27 and TRBJ2-7, with D perhaps TRBD1 (6 bases). The CDR3 is 13 amino acids. Germline-derived CDR1 and CDR2 are MNHEY and SMNVEV (reference sequence). The V end was cut by 4 bases, the J end by 4 bases, with 11 bases between. The CDR3 coding sequence is TGTGCCAGCAGTTCAGGGGAAGGTTACGAGCAGTACTTC. It is translated as CASSSGEGYEQYF.

V gene TRBV5-1 combines with J gene TRBJ2-1; tentatively, D is TRBD2 (5 bases). The V gene's germline CDR1 is SGHRS and CDR2 YFSETQ. The V end lost 4 bases, the J end lost 15 bases, and 29 bases lay between the germline ends. The CDR3 is made up of 16 amino acids. The CDR3 protein is CASSLNYSPVGGEGFF. The CDR3, as DNA: TGCGCCAGCAGCCTCAATTATTCACCAGTTGGAGGAGAGGGGTTCTTC.

V gene TRBV9 combines with J gene TRBJ2-5; 9 bases fit TRBD2. Unmatched junction bases numbered 13, after V lost 5 bases and J lost 5 bases. Looked up from germline, CDR1 is SGDLS and CDR2 is YYNGEE. This CDR3 contains 16 residues. CDR3: CASSPHAGGPRETQYF. DNA of the CDR3: TGTGCCAGCAGTCCCCATGCGGGAGGGCCTCGGGAGACCCAGTACTTC.

The V gene is TRBV9, the J gene TRBJ2-3, with 12 bases fitting TRBD2. Germline CDR1 is SGDLS and CDR2 is YYNGEE. Trimming cost V 4 bases and J 5 bases; bases outside gene matches: 8. CDR3 length equals 16 residues. The CDR3 region has the DNA TGTGCCAGCAGCTCCCAGACTAGCGGGGGTTTAGATACGCAGTATTTT. Amino acid sequence: CASSSQTSGGLDTQYF.

CDR3 DNA: TGTGCCAGCAGCCAGGGCGGCAATCAGCCCCAGCATTTT. Residues: CASSQGGNQPQHF. V is TRBV6-5 and J is TRBJ1-5; D perhaps matches TRBD1 (5 bases). Deletions cut 6 bases from V and 2 bases from J, with 8 bases between. CDR1 is MNHEY and CDR2 is SVGAGI in the germline V gene. The CDR3 covers 13 residues.

This rearrangement joins TRBV7-6 to TRBJ2-3, with 13 bases fitting TRBD2. This CDR3 contains 15 residues. V shed 5 bases, J shed 6 bases, and the junction held 5 bases outside the gene matches. Germline lookup yields CDR1 SGHVS and CDR2 FNYEAQ. The CDR3 spells CASSTLAGGGDTQYF. Here the CDR3 DNA reads TGTGCCAGCAGCACACTAGCGGGAGGGGGGGATACGCAGTATTTT.

The rearrangement links TRBV4-3 to TRBJ1-2; TRBD1 is a possible D gene (6 bases). V gave up 0 bases and J gave up 4 bases, with 15 bases separating them. The CDR3 runs to 16 residues. Germline assignment: CDR1 LGHNA and CDR2 YSLEER. The CDR3 coding sequence is TGCGCCAGCAGCCAAGATCATGGGGGGGGCCCCTATGGCTACACCTTC. Translation: CASSQDHGGGPYGYTF.

V and J are TRBV30 and TRBJ2-1; 8 bases are a match to TRBD2. This CDR3 has 13 amino acids. The trim removed 5 bases at V and 2 bases at J, leaving 2 bases unmatched. Per the germline V gene, CDR1 is GTSNPN and CDR2 is SVGIG (reference sequence). Written as DNA, the CDR3 is TGTGCCTGGGGAGCGGGAGCCTACAATGAGCAGTTCTTC. This encodes CAWGAGAYNEQFF.

V usage is TRBV6-6 and J usage is TRBJ1-2, with unresolved D. Germline-derived CDR1 and CDR2 are MNHNY and SVGAGI (reference sequence). V lost 0 bases to trimming and J lost 1 base, with 9 bases between them. The CDR3 runs 15 residues. The CDR3 sequence: CASSYSADINYGYTF. CDR3 sequence (DNA): TGTGCCAGCAGTTACTCCGCCGACATTAACTATGGCTACACCTTC.

The gene calls are TRBV9 and TRBJ2-3, with 9 bases identical to TRBD2. The V and J ends lost 3 bases and 10 bases, in that order; junction bases with no gene match: 3. The CDR3 spans 12 residues. Germline CDR1 reads SGDLS; CDR2 reads YYNGEE. The CDR3 here is CASSDSGSSQYF. CDR3 DNA: TGTGCCAGCAGCGATAGCGGGAGTTCGCAGTATTTT.

This chain joins TRBV19 and TRBJ2-7; D unresolved. Trimming cost V 3 bases and J 0 bases, with 9 bases left between them. Per the germline V gene, CDR1 is LNHDA and CDR2 is SQIVND (reference sequence). The CDR3 runs to 14 residues. For the CDR3, the DNA is TGTGCCAGTAGTATTGGCGGAATCTCCTACGAGCAGTACTTC. Translation: CASSIGGISYEQYF.

The chain joins TRBV7-9 to TRBJ2-5, with D maybe TRBD1 (5 bases). Germline CDR1 is SEHNR and CDR2 is FQNEAQ (reference sequence). V lost 3 bases to trimming and J lost 2 bases, with 10 bases between them. The CDR3 length is 14 residues. The CDR3, as DNA: TGTGCCAGCAGCTTTGACAGCCAACAAGAGACCCAGTACTTC. Protein: CASSFDSQQETQYF.

CDR3 sequence reads: CSVCLPTRSNQPQHF. Here the CDR3 DNA reads TGCAGCGTTTGCCTGCCAACCCGGAGCAATCAGCCCCAGCATTTT. The chain combines TRBV29-1 with TRBJ1-5; D gene unclear. Trimming took 5 bases from V and 1 from J, leaving 15 bases between them. Looked up from germline, CDR1 is SQVTM and CDR2 is ANQGSEA. CDR3 length equals 15 residues.

The chain links TRBV10-2 to TRBJ2-3, with TRBD2 matching 10 bases. Germline lookup yields CDR1 WSHSY and CDR2 SAAADI. The ends lost 8 bases at V and 4 bases at J; junction bases unmatched: 6. This CDR3 contains 14 residues. DNA for the CDR3: TGCGCCAGCCGTAGCGGGAGGACGGCAGATACGCAGTATTTT. Its translation is CASRSGRTADTQYF.

The CDR3 sequence is CASGEGLGYTF. Here the CDR3 DNA reads TGTGCCAGCGGGGAGGGGTTAGGCTACACCTTC. The rearrangement uses TRBV27 and TRBJ1-2; weak D call: TRBD1 (5 bases). The CDR3 has 11 amino acids. Germline-derived CDR1 and CDR2 are MNHEY and SMNVEV (reference sequence). The V and J ends lost 8 bases and 8 bases respectively, with 12 bases between them.

This chain links TRBV6-6 with TRBJ2-7; 8 nucleotides agree with TRBD1. This CDR3 comprises 13 residues. Germline CDR1 MNHNY, CDR2 SVGAGI (reference sequence). Trimming took 4 bases from V and 4 from J; bases not matched to a gene: 3. The DNA of the CDR3 is TGTGCCAGCAGTTGGGACAGGAGTTACGAGCAGTACTTC. This sequence encodes CASSWDRSYEQYF.